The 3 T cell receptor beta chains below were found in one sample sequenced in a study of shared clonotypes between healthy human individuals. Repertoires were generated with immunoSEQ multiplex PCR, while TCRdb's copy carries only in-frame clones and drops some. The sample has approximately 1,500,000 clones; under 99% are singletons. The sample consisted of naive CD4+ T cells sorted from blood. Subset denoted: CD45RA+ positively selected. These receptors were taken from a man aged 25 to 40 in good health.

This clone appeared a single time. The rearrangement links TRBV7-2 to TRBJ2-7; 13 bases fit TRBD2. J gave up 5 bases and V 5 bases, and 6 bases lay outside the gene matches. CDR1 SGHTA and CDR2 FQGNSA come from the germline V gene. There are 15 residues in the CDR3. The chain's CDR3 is CASSQTGTSGDEQYF. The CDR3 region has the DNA TGTGCCAGCAGCCAAACCGGGACTAGCGGGGACGAGCAGTACTTC.

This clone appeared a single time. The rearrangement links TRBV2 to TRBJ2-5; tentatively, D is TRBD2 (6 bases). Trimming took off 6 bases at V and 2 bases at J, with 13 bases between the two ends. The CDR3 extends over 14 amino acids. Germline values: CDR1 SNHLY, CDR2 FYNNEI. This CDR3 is CASREGTWQETQYF. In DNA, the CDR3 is TGTGCCAGCAGGGAGGGGACGTGGCAAGAGACCCAGTACTTC.

In DNA, the CDR3 is TGTGCCAGCAGTTACTCGACCTTAGGCAATCAGCCCCAGCATTTT. Protein sequence: CASSYSTLGNQPQHF. The chain employs TRBV6-6 and TRBJ1-5; D unclear. The CDR3 has 15 residues. Germline V CDR1 and CDR2: MNHNY, SVGAGI (reference sequence). V lost 0 bases and J lost 2, with 8 bases in between.